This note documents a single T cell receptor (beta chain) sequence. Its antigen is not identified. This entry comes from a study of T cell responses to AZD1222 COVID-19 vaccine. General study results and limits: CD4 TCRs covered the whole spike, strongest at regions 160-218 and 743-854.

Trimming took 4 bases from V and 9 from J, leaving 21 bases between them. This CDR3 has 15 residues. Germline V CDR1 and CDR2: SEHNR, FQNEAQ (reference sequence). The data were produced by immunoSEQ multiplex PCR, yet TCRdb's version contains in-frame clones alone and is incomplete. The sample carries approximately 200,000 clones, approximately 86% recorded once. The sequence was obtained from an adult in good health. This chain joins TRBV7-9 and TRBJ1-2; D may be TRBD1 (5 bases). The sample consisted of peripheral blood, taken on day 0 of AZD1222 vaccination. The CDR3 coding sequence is TGTGCCAGCAGCTCCTTTAAGGCCCAGGGCGAAAGCTACACCTTC. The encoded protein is CASSSFKAQGESYTF.